The 32 T cell receptor beta chains below come from one sample, sequenced in a study of T-cell memory formation after mild COVID-19. TCRdb analysed the 5' RACE reads with MiXCR anew, one entry per CDR3 protein. In the table there are fewer than 700,000 distinct CDR3 sequences, more than 15% of which are singletons. The specimen was PBMCs or a T cell subset sorted from them (not recorded which). The receptors were sampled from an adult woman who had mild COVID-19 (a few samples of this study predate the infection). Cell type and time point are not known.

This clonotype was seen only once. J is TRBJ2-3 and V is TRBV6-6, with TRBD2 matching over 7 bases. Germline CDR1 is MNHNY and CDR2 is SVGAGI (reference sequence). There are 16 residues in the CDR3. J was trimmed by 3 bases and V by 1 base; bases with no gene match: 7. The CDR3 loop reads CASSYLAGVVTDTQYF. The CDR3 DNA reads as TGTGCCAGCAGTTACTTGGCGGGGGTGGTAACAGATACGCAGTATTTT.

In its sample, this clonotype was seen a few times. The J gene is TRBJ1-2, the V gene TRBV24-1; 9 bases fit TRBD1. The V gene end was trimmed by 9 bases and the J gene end by 4 bases; junction bases not matched to a gene: 2. Germline CDR1 KGHDR, CDR2 SFDVKD. This CDR3 contains 12 residues. DNA of the CDR3: TGTGCCACCGGACAGGGGAGCTATGGCTACACCTTC. It codes for CATGQGSYGYTF.

This clonotype occurred a few times. This chain joins TRBV6-6 and TRBJ1-3; no firm D call. Germline loops: CDR1 MNHNY, CDR2 SVGAGI (reference sequence). Trimming cost V 4 bases and J 0 bases, with 13 bases left between them. This CDR3 spans 16 amino acids. The CDR3 protein is CASSSLVEFSGNTIYF. The CDR3 nucleotides are TGTGCCAGCAGTTCCCTCGTAGAGTTCTCTGGAAACACCATATATTTT.

The chain uses TRBV15 and TRBJ1-3; D is undetermined. This CDR3 contains 14 residues. Trimming shortened V by 5 bases and J by 0 bases, and 8 bases separated the two germline ends. Germline loops: CDR1 LNHNV, CDR2 YYDKDF (reference sequence). The CDR3: CATSPQASGNTIYF. CDR3 in DNA: TGTGCCACCAGCCCTCAGGCCTCTGGAAACACCATATATTTT. The complete variable domain, with remaining parts taken from reference TRBV15 and TRBJ1-3, reads DAMVIQNPRYQVTQFGKPVTLSCSQTLNHNVMYWYQQKSSQAPKLLFHYYDKDFNNEADTPDNFQSRRPNTSFCFLDIRSPGLGDTAMYLCATSPQASGNTIYFGEGSWLTVV.

This chain joins TRBV20-1 and TRBJ2-3, with 9 bases lining up with TRBD2. Trimming removed 3 bases from V and 0 bases from J; junction bases left unmatched: 10. Germline CDR1 reads DFQATT; CDR2 reads SNEGSKA (reference sequence). The CDR3 consists of 17 residues. The CDR3 DNA reads TGCAGTGCTAGTTCGAGCGGGAGGATCACGAGCACAGATACGCAGTATTTT. The encoded protein is CSASSSGRITSTDTQYF.

This clonotype appeared a few times. The V call is TRBV7-2, the J call TRBJ2-1; 7 bases are a match to TRBD2. The V gene end was trimmed by 3 bases and the J gene end by 0 bases; junction bases not matched to a gene: 5. Germline V gene lookup returns CDR1 SGHTA and CDR2 FQGNSA. CDR3 length: 16 residues. The CDR3 sequence is CASSFSGGSSYNEQFF. CDR3 in DNA: TGTGCCAGCAGCTTTAGTGGCGGGAGCTCCTACAATGAGCAGTTCTTC.

The chain carries TRBV24-1 and TRBJ1-1; D call uncertain. Germline lookup yields CDR1 KGHDR and CDR2 SFDVKD. This CDR3 contains 13 residues. V was clipped by 9 bases and J by 3 bases, with 13 bases between them. CDR3 in amino acids: CATRLEGDTEAFF. In nucleotides, the CDR3 is TGTGCCACCCGTCTCGAAGGTGACACTGAAGCTTTCTTT.

The CDR3 is CASSQDSSREANRRAKNIQYF. The CDR3 DNA reads TGTGCCAGCAGCCAAGACTCCTCGCGGGAGGCTAATCGACGAGCCAAAAACATTCAGTACTTC. The rearrangement links TRBV3-1 to TRBJ2-4; 8 bases fit TRBD2. CDR3 length: 21 amino acids. Germline lookup yields CDR1 LGHDT and CDR2 YNNKEL (reference sequence). Trimming cost V 0 bases and J 0 bases; bases outside gene matches: 16.

This clonotype appeared a single time. The chain joins TRBV5-4 to TRBJ2-1, with a possible D match to TRBD2 (7 bases). Per the germline V gene, CDR1 is SGHNT and CDR2 is YYREEE (reference sequence). The ends were cut back, 7 bases at V and 8 bases at J, with 19 bases in the middle. The CDR3 sequence is 14 residues long. CDR3 amino acids: CASFLYGGAYEQFF. CDR3 DNA: TGTGCCAGCTTCTTATATGGGGGGGCTTATGAGCAGTTCTTC.

This sequence joins TRBV7-6 and TRBJ2-7, with 9 bases identical to TRBD2. CDR1 and CDR2 from the germline V gene are SGHVS and FNYEAQ. Trimming removed 5 bases from V and 2 bases from J; junction bases left unmatched: 19. The CDR3 covers 19 residues. The CDR3 protein is CASSPTRSGSRSYPYEQYF. CDR3 coding DNA: TGTGCCAGCAGCCCCACCCGTAGCGGGAGTAGATCCTATCCCTACGAGCAGTACTTC.

The chain recombines TRBV2 with TRBJ2-1; D is possibly TRBD1 (6 bases). Germline V CDR1 and CDR2: SNHLY, FYNNEI. This CDR3 has 15 amino acids. Trimming took off 6 bases at V and 3 bases at J, with 15 bases between the two ends. CDR3 coding DNA: TGTGCCAGCAGGCAGGGGAGAGGGGTCTACAATGAGCAGTTCTTC. Translation: CASRQGRGVYNEQFF.

This clonotype has a handful of counts. The J gene is TRBJ2-3, the V gene TRBV27; D unclear. CDR1 and CDR2 (germline): MNHEY, SMNVEV (reference sequence). The CDR3 length is 14 residues. Deletions cut 3 bases from V and 2 bases from J, with 9 bases between. The CDR3 sequence is CASSFASDTDTQYF. For the CDR3, the DNA is TGTGCCAGCAGTTTCGCGTCAGACACAGATACGCAGTATTTT.

This clonotype was seen a few times. This chain connects TRBV12-3 or TRBV12-4 to TRBJ2-1, with TRBD2 matching 7 bases. This CDR3 comprises 12 residues. The V and J ends lost 5 bases and 12 bases, in that order; junction bases with no gene match: 7. The CDR3 protein is CASSQGLPAQFF. CDR3 DNA sequence: TGTGCCAGCAGTCAGGGACTACCTGCGCAGTTCTTC.

V is TRBV10-3 and J is TRBJ2-3, with 7 nucleotides matching TRBD2. The CDR3 covers 17 residues. Trimming removed 2 bases from V and 0 bases from J; junction bases left unmatched: 8. CDR1 ENHRY and CDR2 SYGVKD come from the germline V gene. CDR3 protein: CAISEVASGPSTDTQYF. CDR3 sequence (DNA): TGTGCCATCAGTGAGGTGGCTAGCGGACCTAGCACAGATACGCAGTATTTT.

The rearrangement uses TRBV7-9 and TRBJ1-1; possible D gene TRBD1, 5 bases. Germline CDR1 is SEHNR and CDR2 is FQNEAQ (reference sequence). The V gene lost 5 bases and the J gene lost 0 bases, with 19 bases spanning the gap. This CDR3 comprises 17 residues. CDR3 loop: CASSPSPGQGLNTEAFF. Here the CDR3 DNA reads TGTGCCAGCAGCCCCTCCCCCGGGCAGGGACTGAACACTGAAGCTTTCTTT.

V gene TRBV7-9 combines with J gene TRBJ2-5; 8 nucleotides match TRBD1. The CDR3 sequence is 17 residues long. Looked up from germline, CDR1 is SEHNR and CDR2 is FQNEAQ (reference sequence). V trimming: 2 bases; J trimming: 5 bases; junction bases outside the gene matches: 13. In DNA form, the CDR3 reads TGTGCCAGCAGCTTATCCTTCGGGACAGGAGGATCGGAGACCCAGTACTTC. This gives the protein CASSLSFGTGGSETQYF.

The chain recombines TRBV29-1 with TRBJ1-2; 9 nucleotides line up with TRBD1. Germline loops: CDR1 SQVTM, CDR2 ANQGSEA. The CDR3 is made up of 14 amino acids. V was clipped by 0 bases and J by 8 bases; unmatched bases: 7. The CDR3 loop is CSVEEGTGLDGYTF. The CDR3 DNA follows: TGCAGCGTTGAAGAGGGGACAGGGCTGGACGGCTACACCTTC. Based on the CDR3 plus reference TRBV29-1 and TRBJ1-2, the full variable domain is SAVISQKPSRDICQRGTSLTIQCQVDSQVTMMFWYRQQPGQSLTLIATANQGSEATYESGFVIDKFPISRPNLTFSTLTVSNMSPEDSSIYLCSVEEGTGLDGYTFGSGTRLTVV.

There are many counts of this clonotype. This chain links TRBV4-3 with TRBJ2-3; no clear D. Germline V CDR1 and CDR2: LGHNA, YSLEER. The V end was cut by 0 bases, the J end by 0 bases, with 10 bases between. This CDR3 is 16 amino acids long. The DNA of the CDR3 is TGCGCCAGCAGCCAAGATCGGGCAGTAAGCACAGATACGCAGTATTTT. Its translation: CASSQDRAVSTDTQYF.

This clonotype came up a few times. V usage is TRBV7-6 and J usage is TRBJ2-2, with TRBD1 matching over 10 bases. Trimming cost V 4 bases and J 4 bases; bases outside gene matches: 15. Germline CDR1 is SGHVS and CDR2 is FNYEAQ. The CDR3 length is 19 residues. The CDR3 bases are TGTGCCAGCAGCTCCTCATTTGTATGGACAGGGGGGAGCACCGGGGAGCTGTTTTTT. As protein: CASSSSFVWTGGSTGELFF.

This chain uses TRBV6-5 with TRBJ1-1; D unclear. The CDR3 runs 15 residues. CDR1 is MNHEY, CDR2 SVGAGI, per germline. The germline V and J ends were trimmed by 6 bases and 5 bases, with 19 bases remaining between them. The CDR3 sequence: CASRRPTHRGTEAFF. Written as DNA, the CDR3 is TGTGCCAGCAGACGGCCAACTCATAGAGGGACTGAAGCTTTCTTT.

The chain uses TRBV29-1 and TRBJ2-2, with TRBD2 matching 11 bases. J was trimmed by 6 bases and V by 7 bases; bases with no gene match: 10. Germline CDR1 and CDR2: SQVTM and ANQGSEA. The CDR3 loop spans 15 amino acids. CDR3 loop: CSGETSGVGAGELFF. The CDR3 DNA reads TGCAGCGGAGAGACTAGCGGGGTTGGCGCCGGGGAGCTGTTTTTT.

This clonotype was counted a single time. CDR3 coding DNA: TGTGCCAGCTCACCACCAGAGGGGGTGGCTGGGGCCAACGTCCTGACTTTC. It yields the protein CASSPPEGVAGANVLTF. The chain is built from TRBV18 and TRBJ2-6; the D gene is possibly TRBD1 (6 bases). Trimming removed 0 bases at V and 2 bases at J, with 11 bases between. Germline CDR1 and CDR2: KGHSH and LQKENI. The CDR3 runs to 17 residues.

The chain employs TRBV24-1 and TRBJ2-1, with 11 bases that match TRBD2. The J segment lost 5 bases and the V segment lost 5 bases, leaving 7 bases of the junction unmatched. CDR1 and CDR2 from the germline V gene are KGHDR and SFDVKD. The CDR3 totals 16 residues. The CDR3 loop is CATSVLTSGANNEQFF. Written as DNA, the CDR3 is TGTGCCACCAGTGTGCTGACTAGCGGGGCAAACAATGAGCAGTTCTTC.

This clonotype was detected ten times or more. V and J are TRBV2 and TRBJ2-4, with D possibly being TRBD1 or TRBD2 (5 bases each). The CDR3 consists of 16 residues. Germline-derived CDR1 and CDR2 are SNHLY and FYNNEI. The V end lost 0 bases, the J end lost 5 bases, and 14 bases lay between the germline ends. The CDR3 region is CASSEALGVGENIQYF. The CDR3 nucleotides read TGTGCCAGCAGTGAAGCCCTAGGGGTGGGGGAAAACATTCAGTACTTC.

This clonotype appeared a few times. The CDR3 sequence is CASSAQRQAGRSYGYTF. The CDR3 nucleotides are TGTGCCAGCAGCGCCCAAAGACAGGCAGGCCGTTCCTATGGCTACACCTTC. V and J are TRBV7-8 and TRBJ1-2; possible D gene TRBD1, 6 bases. Looked up from germline, CDR1 is SGHVS and CDR2 is FQNEAQ. The CDR3 consists of 17 residues. Trimming cost V 5 bases and J 4 bases, with 23 bases left between them.

This chain connects TRBV5-1 to TRBJ2-3; D remains ambiguous. This CDR3 has 14 amino acids. The germline V and J ends were trimmed by 2 bases and 1 base, with 8 bases remaining between them. Germline-derived CDR1 and CDR2 are SGHRS and YFSETQ. The CDR3 protein is CASSFSSGTDTQYF. The CDR3 nucleotides read TGCGCCAGCAGCTTCAGCTCGGGCACAGATACGCAGTATTTT.

J is TRBJ2-3 and V is TRBV15; D might be TRBD2 (6 bases). The CDR3 has 16 residues. Looked up from germline, CDR1 is LNHNV and CDR2 is YYDKDF (reference sequence). Trimming pared 0 bases from V and 2 bases from J, leaving 12 bases between. This CDR3 is CATSRDLAGITDTQYF. The CDR3 DNA is TGTGCCACCAGCAGAGATCTCGCGGGGATCACAGATACGCAGTATTTT. Based on the CDR3 plus reference TRBV15 and TRBJ2-3, the full variable domain is DAMVIQNPRYQVTQFGKPVTLSCSQTLNHNVMYWYQQKSSQAPKLLFHYYDKDFNNEADTPDNFQSRRPNTSFCFLDIRSPGLGDTAMYLCATSRDLAGITDTQYFGPGTRLTVL.

The CDR3 nucleotides read TGTGCCAGCAGTTACGGGTGGGGGGCAGATCAGCCCCAGCATTTT. This encodes CASSYGWGADQPQHF. This rearrangement joins TRBV6-5 to TRBJ1-5, with D possibly being TRBD1 (6 bases). V dropped 2 bases and J dropped 5 bases, with 13 bases sitting between them. Germline values: CDR1 MNHEY, CDR2 SVGAGI. This CDR3 contains 15 residues.

This clonotype was recorded a few times. The J gene is TRBJ2-7, the V gene TRBV20-1, with D possibly matching TRBD1 (5 bases). V was trimmed by 2 bases and J by 6 bases, leaving 11 bases between them. The CDR3 loop spans 12 amino acids. The germline V gene encodes CDR1 DFQATT and CDR2 SNEGSKA (reference sequence). This CDR3 reads CSARSGRREQYF. CDR3 nucleotides: TGCAGTGCTAGATCAGGGCGGCGCGAGCAGTACTTC.

Only a few counts were recorded for this clonotype. The chain combines TRBV4-1 with TRBJ1-5; D remains ambiguous. In germline, CDR1 is MGHRA, CDR2 YSYEKL. There are 14 residues in the CDR3. The V end lost 4 bases, the J end lost 8 bases, and 15 bases lay between the germline ends. The CDR3 DNA follows: TGCGCCAGCAGCCTCGCTACGTCTCAAGAGCCCCAGCATTTT. Protein: CASSLATSQEPQHF.

CDR3 region: CATSRDVGEKLFF. The CDR3 DNA sequence: TGTGCCACCAGCAGAGATGTTGGAGAAAAACTGTTTTTT. The chain recombines TRBV15 with TRBJ1-4, with unresolved D. Germline CDR1 reads LNHNV; CDR2 reads YYDKDF (reference sequence). The CDR3 length is 13 residues. With 0 bases removed from V and 8 bases from J, the gap between germline ends came to 7 bases.

This clonotype was found many times. The rearrangement uses TRBV5-1 and TRBJ2-7, with D possibly being TRBD2 (5 bases). V was shortened by 4 bases and J by 2 bases, with 13 bases between the two germline ends. Per germline, CDR1 SGHRS and CDR2 YFSETQ. This CDR3 comprises 14 residues. The CDR3 DNA reads TGCGCCAGCAGCCTCCGGGGTCTTGCCTACGAGCAGTACTTC. Its protein product is CASSLRGLAYEQYF.